Listed here are 15 T cell receptor beta chains from one sample, sequenced in a study of T cell repertoires in cytomegalovirus infection. TCRdb processed the reads anew with MiXCR; each CDR3 protein has one entry. This repertoire shows about 600,000 distinct CDR3 sequences, approximately 24% found once; its top ten account for 7% to 9%. Sequencing was done on a sample of CD8+ T cells from PBMCs. These receptor sequences come from a human donor in good health (CMV status not recorded). Some clones in this sample may be carry-over from other donors' samples.

Points on this clonotype: The junction differs from germline at one of its ends, possibly a read error. The chain links TRBV11-1 to TRBJ2-1, with 8 bases lining up with TRBD2. Per the germline V gene, CDR1 is SGHAT and CDR2 is FQDESV (reference sequence). CDR3 length equals 16 residues. The CDR3 protein is CVSSSPGGASYNEQFF. CDR3 in DNA: TGTGTCAGCAGCTCCCCCGGGGGGGCCTCCTACAATGAGCAGTTCTTC.

This clonotype appeared a few times. This sequence joins TRBV28 and TRBJ2-3; 8 nucleotides line up with TRBD1. Germline values: CDR1 MDHEN, CDR2 SYDVKM. The V gene end was trimmed by 3 bases and the J gene end by 4 bases; junction bases not matched to a gene: 3. CDR3 size: 14 residues. The CDR3 DNA follows: TGTGCCAGCAGTTTTCAGGGGGCGGCAGATACGCAGTATTTT. Translation: CASSFQGAADTQYF. Filled out from reference TRBV28 and TRBJ2-3, the complete variable domain reads DVKVTQSSRYLVKRTGEKVFLECVQDMDHENMFWYRQDPGLGLRLIYFSYDVKMKEKGDIPEGYSVSREKKERFSLILESASTNQTSMYLCASSFQGAADTQYFGPGTRLTVL.

This clonotype has only a few counts. The V call is TRBV2, the J call TRBJ2-7; 7 positions match TRBD2. The CDR3 totals 14 residues. Germline loops: CDR1 SNHLY, CDR2 FYNNEI. V lost 5 bases to trimming and J lost 6 bases; unmatched junction nucleotides: 10. The CDR3 DNA reads TGTGCCAGCAGTCCCCCGACTAGCTTCTCCGAGCAGTACGTC. This encodes CASSPPTSFSEQYV.

This clonotype was seen only a few times. The rearrangement joins TRBV13 to TRBJ2-1, with 11 bases that match TRBD2. There are 19 residues in the CDR3. Germline V CDR1 and CDR2: PRHDT, FYEKMQ (reference sequence). The J segment lost 5 bases and the V segment lost 7 bases, leaving 19 bases of the junction unmatched. The CDR3 loop reads CASNPSPGLAGGKHNEQFF. CDR3 nucleotides: TGTGCCAGCAACCCATCCCCCGGCCTAGCGGGGGGAAAACACAATGAGCAGTTCTTC. The variable domain in full, completed from reference TRBV13 and TRBJ2-1, reads AAGVIQSPRHLIKEKRETATLKCYPIPRHDTVYWYQQGPGQDPQFLISFYEKMQSDKGSIPDRFSAQQFSDYHSELNMSSLELGDSALYFCASNPSPGLAGGKHNEQFFGPGTRLTVL.

This clonotype came up many times. V is TRBV5-4 and J is TRBJ2-1, with 8 bases matching TRBD2. CDR1 is SGHNT, CDR2 YYREEE, per germline (reference sequence). CDR3 length: 14 residues. The trim removed 4 bases at V and 7 bases at J, leaving 7 bases unmatched. The CDR3 bases are TGTGCCAGCAGCCTGGGGCGGGGGGAAAATGAGCAGTTCTTC. Translation gives CASSLGRGENEQFF.

This clonotype has ten or more counts. The genes are TRBV7-3 and TRBJ2-3; D remains ambiguous. CDR3 size: 15 residues. Per the germline V gene, CDR1 is SGHTA and CDR2 is FQGTGA. The V end lost 1 base, the J end lost 3 bases, and 11 bases lay between the germline ends. This CDR3 reads CASSLKGRKTDTQYF. The CDR3 bases are TGTGCCAGCAGCTTAAAGGGTAGGAAAACAGATACGCAGTATTTT.

Only a few counts were recorded for this clonotype. The chain uses TRBV7-2 and TRBJ1-2, with unresolved D. The CDR3 loop spans 16 amino acids. Per germline, CDR1 SGHTA and CDR2 FQGNSA. Trimming pared 1 base from V and 5 bases from J, leaving 17 bases between. CDR3 nucleotide sequence: TGTGCCAGCAGCTTAGGTCGCCCTAAAACGGGTTATGGCTACACCTTC. The encoded protein is CASSLGRPKTGYGYTF.

In its sample, this clonotype was seen a few times. The CDR3 nucleotides are TGTGCCAGCAGCACAGTGGGGGGCTACACCTTC. This sequence encodes CASSTVGGYTF. The chain combines TRBV7-9 with TRBJ1-2, with no clear D. Germline assignment: CDR1 SEHNR and CDR2 FQNEAQ (reference sequence). V was pared by 5 bases and J by 8 bases, with 9 bases between. The CDR3 runs to 11 residues.

This clonotype was counted ten times or more. The chain is built from TRBV4-1 and TRBJ2-1; 7 nucleotides agree with TRBD2. Germline assignment: CDR1 MGHRA and CDR2 YSYEKL. CDR3 size: 15 residues. Trimming took 1 base from V and 2 from J; bases not matched to a gene: 2. The CDR3 DNA sequence: TGCGCCAGCAGCCAAGGGGCGGGGGCCTACAATGAGCAGTTCTTC. Translation gives CASSQGAGAYNEQFF.

This clonotype was detected many times. The chain couples TRBV7-2 to TRBJ2-1, with D possibly being TRBD2 (5 bases). The V end was cut by 5 bases, the J end by 4 bases, with 15 bases between. The CDR3 runs to 15 residues. Germline CDR1 reads SGHTA; CDR2 reads FQGNSA. The CDR3 DNA follows: TGTGCCAGCAGCCCGTTCGAGGGAGCTTACAATGAGCAGTTCTTC. This sequence encodes CASSPFEGAYNEQFF. Filled out from reference TRBV7-2 and TRBJ2-1, the complete variable domain reads GAGVSQSPSNKVTEKGKDVELRCDPISGHTALYWYRQSLGQGLEFLIYFQGNSAPDKSGLPSDRFSAERTGGSVSTLTIQRTQQEDSAVYLCASSPFEGAYNEQFFGPGTRLTVL.

This clonotype was seen repeatedly, ten times or more. V and J are TRBV7-9 and TRBJ1-1, with D perhaps matching TRBD1 (5 bases). Germline assignment: CDR1 SEHNR and CDR2 FQNEAQ (reference sequence). Trimming removed 5 bases from V and 3 bases from J, with 16 bases in between. This CDR3 is built from 15 residues. This CDR3 is CASSPGARPDTEAFF. The DNA for the CDR3 is TGTGCCAGCAGCCCCGGGGCACGCCCGGACACTGAAGCTTTCTTT. Full variable domain (outside the CDR3, taken from reference TRBV7-9 and TRBJ1-1): DTGVSQNPRHKITKRGQNVTFRCDPISEHNRLYWYRQTLGQGPEFLTYFQNEAQLEKSRLLSDRFSAERPKGSFSTLEIQRTEQGDSAMYLCASSPGARPDTEAFFGQGTRLTVV.

The sample holds a few counts of this clonotype. The chain carries TRBV29-1 and TRBJ1-2, with 7 bases identical to TRBD1. CDR3 size: 13 residues. Germline trimming cut 2 bases from V and 2 bases from J; bases unmatched to any gene: 2. The germline V gene has CDR1 SQVTM and CDR2 ANQGSEA. This chain's CDR3 is CSVEHRGNYGYTF. For the CDR3, the DNA is TGCAGCGTTGAACACAGGGGAAACTATGGCTACACCTTC.

On this clonotype: The junction departs from germline at one end; a sequencing error may be responsible. This rearrangement joins TRBV11-2 to TRBJ2-5; 10 bases line up with TRBD1. This CDR3 comprises 17 residues. The germline gives CDR1 SGHAT, CDR2 FQNNGV. CDR3 amino acids: CVSSLDLGTGARETQYF. CDR3 nucleotides: TGTGTCAGCAGCTTAGATCTTGGGACAGGGGCGCGAGAGACCCAGTACTTC.

This clonotype was seen only a few times. V is TRBV14 and J is TRBJ2-5; the D gene is possibly TRBD1 (5 bases). The CDR3 loop spans 15 amino acids. Trimming left V 2 bases short and J 3 bases short, with 13 bases between. The germline V gene encodes CDR1 SGHDN and CDR2 FVKESK. For the CDR3, the DNA is TGTGCCAGCAGCCAACCCGACAGTGGTGAAGAGACCCAGTACTTC. It encodes CASSQPDSGEETQYF.

This clonotype showed up many times. The CDR3, as DNA: TGTGCCAGCAGCCATACAGGGGCTAGGTCGACGTGGGGGTCCTACGAGCAGTACTTC. Translated: CASSHTGARSTWGSYEQYF. The V gene is TRBV7-9, the J gene TRBJ2-7, with 7 positions matching TRBD1. The CDR3 sequence is 19 residues long. Germline V gene lookup returns CDR1 SEHNR and CDR2 FQNEAQ (reference sequence). The V and J ends lost 5 bases and 1 base, in that order; junction bases with no gene match: 20.